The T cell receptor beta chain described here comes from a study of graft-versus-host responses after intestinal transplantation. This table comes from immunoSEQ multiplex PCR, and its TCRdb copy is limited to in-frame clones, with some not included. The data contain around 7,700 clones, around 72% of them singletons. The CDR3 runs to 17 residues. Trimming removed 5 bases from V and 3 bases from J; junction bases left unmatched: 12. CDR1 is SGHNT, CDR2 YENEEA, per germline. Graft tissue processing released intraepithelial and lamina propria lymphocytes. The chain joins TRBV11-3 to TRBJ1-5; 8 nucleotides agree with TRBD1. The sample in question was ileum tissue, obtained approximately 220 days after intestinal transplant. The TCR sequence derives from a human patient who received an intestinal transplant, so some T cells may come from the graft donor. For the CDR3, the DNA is TGTGCCAGCAGCCTAGGACAGGGACCATGGAACAATCAGCCCCAGCATTTT. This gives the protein CASSLGQGPWNNQPQHF.